This TCR beta chain was recovered during a study of human thymus T cells. Findings of the study overall: There were highly overlapping thymic repertoires among unrelated individuals, as related research reported. Thymic as well as blood repertoires seemed to favor certain V and J genes unevenly.

The V and J ends lost 0 bases and 2 bases respectively, with 10 bases between them. The CDR3 length is 15 residues. Per germline, CDR1 SGHDT and CDR2 YYEEEE. Generated by immunoSEQ multiplex PCR, the TCRdb table keeps only in-frame clones and is missing some. The sample includes about 78,000 clones, roughly 96% of them seen just once. Thymus tissue was removed during corrective cardiac surgery. Details on this clone: Its antigen is undetermined.

The receptor comes from a boy younger than two with a congenital heart defect but otherwise immunologically healthy. Material for sequencing was thymus tissue. The chain combines TRBV5-6 with TRBJ2-3, with D unclear. CDR3 amino acids: CASSLEAGNTDTQYF. The CDR3 DNA reads as TGTGCCAGCAGCTTGGAGGCCGGAAACACAGATACGCAGTATTTT. The variable domain in full, with the rest retrieved from reference TRBV5-6 and TRBJ2-3, is DAGVTQSPTHLIKTRGQQVTLRCSPKSGHDTVSWYQQALGQGPQFIFQYYEEEERQRGNFPDRFSGHQFPNYSSELNVNALLLGDSALYLCASSLEAGNTDTQYFGPGTRLTVL.